This entry features one T cell receptor beta chain sequence. The CDR3 contains 12 residues. Trimming removed 6 bases from V and 8 bases from J, with 13 bases in between. The record originates from a study of blood T cell repertoires in COVID-19. The overall study: Some COVID-19 samples were acute and others convalescent; all came from the United States, Italy and Spain.

Clones were sequenced by immunoSEQ multiplex PCR, and TCRdb holds only the in-frame ones, with some missing. The table shows 380,000 or so clones, with around 87% occurring only once. V is TRBV12-3 or TRBV12-4 and J is TRBJ1-2, with no clear D. This TCR was recovered from a man younger than 45 who had recovered from COVID-19. Sample: PBMCs or T cells enriched from blood (not recorded which). CDR3 region: CASRPTAGGYTF. In DNA, the CDR3 is TGTGCCAGCAGACCAACAGCAGGAGGCTACACCTTC.